The clone carrying this T cell receptor beta chain was detected only once. Data came from immunoSEQ multiplex PCR; TCRdb stores just in-frame clones and leaves some out. The table lists about 120,000 clones, approximately 94% of them singletons. V lost 2 bases, J lost 7 bases, and 12 bases stayed unmatched. The CDR3 covers 18 residues. CDR1 and CDR2 (germline): WNHNN, SYGVQD (reference sequence). This entry comes from a study of control samples from healthy donors and cancer patients. This chain uses TRBV10-1 with TRBJ1-5; 12 nucleotides line up with TRBD1. The sequenced sample was blood. The clonotype originates from a man aged 25-45 years in good health. In DNA, the CDR3 is TGCGCCAGCAGTGAGCTGGGGACAGGGGGCTCCTCTGGGCAGCCCCAGCATTTT. Translation: CASSELGTGGSSGQPQHF.